This TCR beta chain was sequenced during a study of blood T cell repertoires in COVID-19. Per the original data handling: Cell counts per sample came from amplifying reference gene primers. Only in-frame clones appear in the TCRdb table, and some are missing; sequencing was by immunoSEQ multiplex PCR. The V and J calls and clone size were taken over from that table, and D and trimming were inferred from the DNA. The sample includes approximately 250,000 clones, roughly 85% of them seen just once. Trimming cost V 4 bases and J 3 bases, with 10 bases left between them. The CDR3 has 13 residues. This clone turned up a few times.

This TCR was recovered from a man between 35 and 55 years old with acute or convalescent COVID-19. The sample comprised peripheral blood. This chain joins TRBV12-3 or TRBV12-4 and TRBJ2-7, with D maybe TRBD1 (6 bases). DNA for the CDR3: TGTGCCAGCAGTTACAACAGGGTCTACGAGCAGTACTTC. Translated, it gives CASSYNRVYEQYF.